The 18 T cell receptor beta chains reported below all come from one sample, sequenced in a study of beta chain features in type 1 diabetes. Study results and caveats: The study found moderately but significantly shorter TCRB CDR3s in all four CD4+ subsets of Type 1 diabetes patients.

No antigen has been identified for these receptors. Reverse transcription of all isolated RNA meant that expressed TCRB transcripts were sequenced. The protocol was immunoSEQ multiplex PCR, while the TCRdb copy is restricted to in-frame clones and leaves out a portion. The sample shows tens of thousands of clones, 40% to 60% of them seen only once. Sequencing was done on a sample of Tregs from blood. Receptors originate from a woman aged 40 to 50 with type 1 diabetes.

This clone was counted between two and nine times. The chain employs TRBV9 and TRBJ1-4; D not resolved. The CDR3 length is 14 residues. V was cut by 0 bases and J by 6 bases, with 9 bases left in between. Looked up from germline, CDR1 is SGDLS and CDR2 is YYNGEE. As DNA, the CDR3 is TGTGCCAGCAGCGTAGCAGTAAGTGATGAAAAACTGTTTTTT. Translating it yields CASSVAVSDEKLFF.

A single count supports this clone. The chain couples TRBV28 to TRBJ2-7; 9 nucleotides match TRBD2. Germline V gene data show CDR1 as MDHEN and CDR2 as SYDVKM. The V and J ends lost 5 bases and 7 bases, in that order; junction bases with no gene match: 15. This CDR3 region has 16 residues. The CDR3 DNA reads as TGTGCCAGCAGTCGACCCGACCTAGCGGGGACGGGGGAGCAGTACTTC. It yields the protein CASSRPDLAGTGEQYF.

The V gene is TRBV27, the J gene TRBJ2-7; 14 positions match TRBD2. Germline V gene lookup returns CDR1 MNHEY and CDR2 SMNVEV (reference sequence). The CDR3 contains 17 residues. Trimming cost V 4 bases and J 4 bases; bases outside gene matches: 9. In DNA form, the CDR3 reads TGTGCCAGCAGTTCCGACCCGGGACTAGCGGGAGTGTACGAGCAGTACTTC. The encoded protein is CASSSDPGLAGVYEQYF.

The gene calls are TRBV2 and TRBJ1-4; a weak D match, TRBD1 (6 bases). The V gene's germline CDR1 is SNHLY and CDR2 FYNNEI. The ends were cut back, 5 bases at V and 5 bases at J, with 12 bases in the middle. CDR3 length: 14 amino acids. The CDR3 DNA follows: TGTGCCAGCAGTCCGCAGGGGAACAATGAAAAACTGTTTTTT. It is translated as CASSPQGNNEKLFF.

This clone came up once. The CDR3 nucleotides read TGTGCCAGCTCACCAGGGGGGAGCGGTAGCAACACTGAAGCTTTCTTT. Protein sequence: CASSPGGSGSNTEAFF. The chain links TRBV18 to TRBJ1-1; possibly TRBD1 for D (5 bases). The length of the CDR3 is 16 residues. The V end lost 2 bases, the J end lost 2 bases, and 15 bases lay between the germline ends. Germline loops: CDR1 KGHSH, CDR2 LQKENI.

This chain links TRBV11-3 with TRBJ2-7; 10 nucleotides match TRBD1. V shed 3 bases, J shed 5 bases, and the junction held 19 bases outside the gene matches. CDR3 size: 19 residues. From germline, CDR1 is SGHNT and CDR2 YENEEA. Here the CDR3 DNA reads TGTGCCAGCAGCTTGAGGGCTTCGGTACGCGGACAGGGGGAACACGAGCAGTACTTC. It is translated as CASSLRASVRGQGEHEQYF.

CDR3 amino acids: CASSQGSQGPFGDNEQFF. The DNA of the CDR3 is TGTGCCAGCAGCCAAGGGTCACAGGGCCCGTTCGGCGACAATGAGCAGTTCTTC. V is TRBV7-9 and J is TRBJ2-1; TRBD1 is a possible D gene (6 bases). Germline CDR1 and CDR2: SEHNR and FQNEAQ (reference sequence). The CDR3 is 18 residues long. Deletions cut 5 bases from V and 5 bases from J, with 25 bases between. Full variable domain (rest looked up from reference TRBV7-9 and TRBJ2-1): DTGVSQNPRHKITKRGQNVTFRCDPISEHNRLYWYRQTLGQGPEFLTYFQNEAQLEKSRLLSDRFSAERPKGSFSTLEIQRTEQGDSAMYLCASSQGSQGPFGDNEQFFGPGTRLTVL.

This chain links TRBV7-9 with TRBJ1-2; perhaps TRBD1 as D (6 bases). V was clipped by 5 bases and J by 6 bases, with 13 bases between them. Germline CDR1 reads SEHNR; CDR2 reads FQNEAQ (reference sequence). The CDR3 is 13 residues long. The DNA for the CDR3 is TGTGCCAGCAGCCCGGGACAAACCCATGGCTACACCTTC. This translates into CASSPGQTHGYTF.

The chain carries TRBV11-1 and TRBJ2-3, with D maybe TRBD1 (5 bases). CDR3 length equals 15 residues. Germline lookup yields CDR1 SGHAT and CDR2 FQDESV (reference sequence). Trimming took 5 bases from V and 0 from J, leaving 12 bases between them. DNA of the CDR3: TGTGCCAGCAGCCCCAGGACATATAGCACAGATACGCAGTATTTT. Residues: CASSPRTYSTDTQYF.

This clone was observed a handful of times. V and J are TRBV6-1 and TRBJ2-1; D call uncertain. V lost 7 bases and J 0 bases, leaving 4 bases between the germline ends. Germline CDR1 MNHNS, CDR2 SASEGT. CDR3 size: 12 residues. DNA of the CDR3: TGTGCCAGCACTCCCTCCTACAATGAGCAGTTCTTC. Residues: CASTPSYNEQFF.

Concerning this clone itself: The sample carries other DNA sequences with the same CDR3. The rearrangement uses TRBV6-5 and TRBJ2-7, with 12 nucleotides matching TRBD1. J lost 6 bases, V lost 5 bases, and 8 bases had no gene match. CDR1 is MNHEY and CDR2 is SVGAGI in the germline V gene. The CDR3 consists of 15 residues. CDR3 sequence (DNA): TGTGCCAGCAGTCGAGGGGACAGGGGGCGAGGCGAGCAGTACTTC. Protein: CASSRGDRGRGEQYF.

This chain connects TRBV5-5 to TRBJ2-1, with a tentative D call TRBD2 (6 bases). This CDR3 has 14 amino acids. The ends were cut back, 4 bases at V and 10 bases at J, with 18 bases in the middle. Germline CDR1 is SGHKS and CDR2 is YYEKEE (reference sequence). The CDR3 sequence: CASSRPGSRLEQFF. CDR3 coding DNA: TGTGCCAGCAGCCGCCCCGGGAGCCGCCTCGAGCAGTTCTTC. The full variable domain, in which reference TRBV5-5 and TRBJ2-1 provide the parts outside the CDR3, is DAGVTQSPTHLIKTRGQQVTLRCSPISGHKSVSWYQQVLGQGPQFIFQYYEKEERGRGNFPDRFSARQFPNYSSELNVNALLLGDSALYLCASSRPGSRLEQFFGPGTRLTVL.

The chain carries TRBV5-6 and TRBJ1-1; D is possibly TRBD1 (5 bases). Between the trimmed V and J ends, which lost 1 base and 4 bases, there was a span of 11 bases. The CDR3 is 14 residues long. Germline loops: CDR1 SGHDT, CDR2 YYEEEE. The DNA of the CDR3 is TGTGCCAGCAGCTTGTTAGGGGTGGGCACTGAAGCTTTCTTT. Residues: CASSLLGVGTEAFF.

The table lists this clone with a few counts. The J gene is TRBJ1-1, the V gene TRBV27, with TRBD1 as a possible D gene (6 bases). V gave up 10 bases and J gave up 3 bases, with 18 bases separating them. The CDR3 runs 14 residues. In germline, CDR1 is MNHEY, CDR2 SMNVEV (reference sequence). CDR3 loop: CATHPGGADTEAFF. Here the CDR3 DNA reads TGTGCCACCCACCCGGGGGGCGCGGACACTGAAGCTTTCTTT.

CDR3 region: CASSLALYEQYF. For the CDR3, the DNA is TGTGCCAGCAGCTTAGCACTCTACGAGCAGTACTTC. The chain links TRBV7-2 to TRBJ2-7, with no clear D. This CDR3 is built from 12 residues. Trimming removed 0 bases at V and 3 bases at J, with 3 bases between. CDR1 and CDR2 (germline): SGHTA, FQGNSA. Using reference TRBV7-2 and TRBJ2-7 for the parts outside the CDR3, the full variable domain is GAGVSQSPSNKVTEKGKDVELRCDPISGHTALYWYRQSLGQGLEFLIYFQGNSAPDKSGLPSDRFSAERTGGSVSTLTIQRTQQEDSAVYLCASSLALYEQYFGPGTRLTVT.

This clone was seen a handful of times. The chain recombines TRBV15 with TRBJ2-7; 11 bases match TRBD2. This CDR3 spans 18 amino acids. Trimming at V came to 1 base and at J to 5 bases, leaving 13 bases not matched to a gene. Looked up from germline, CDR1 is LNHNV and CDR2 is YYDKDF (reference sequence). The CDR3 DNA reads as TGTGCCACCAGCAGAGGCGTTCCCCGCCTAGCGGGAGGTAACGAGCAGTACTTC. Its translation: CATSRGVPRLAGGNEQYF.

This clone was recorded a few times. The V and J genes are TRBV7-2 and TRBJ2-4, with D possibly matching TRBD1 (5 bases). CDR1 and CDR2 from the germline V gene are SGHTA and FQGNSA. This CDR3 spans 19 amino acids. V lost 5 bases and J lost 0, with 23 bases in between. The CDR3 nucleotides are TGTGCCAGCAGCCAATGGATGGGGCGCAGGCCGCTAGCCAAAAACATTCAGTACTTC. Protein product: CASSQWMGRRPLAKNIQYF.

The CDR3 nucleotides read TGTGCCAGCAGCTTTGCGGGTCGCACTGAAGCTTTCTTT. Encoded protein: CASSFAGRTEAFF. The genes are TRBV7-2 and TRBJ1-1; D unclear. The CDR3 has 13 residues. The germline CDR1 and CDR2 sequences are SGHTA and FQGNSA. Deletions cut 3 bases from V and 4 bases from J, with 9 bases between. The complete variable domain, with remaining parts taken from reference TRBV7-2 and TRBJ1-1, reads GAGVSQSPSNKVTEKGKDVELRCDPISGHTALYWYRQSLGQGLEFLIYFQGNSAPDKSGLPSDRFSAERTGGSVSTLTIQRTQQEDSAVYLCASSFAGRTEAFFGQGTRLTVV.